The 21 T cell receptor beta chains below come from one sample, sequenced in a study of cytomegalovirus exposure and HLA in healthy donors. PCR employed 60 Vbeta and 13 Jbeta primers. Using immunoSEQ multiplex PCR, the repertoire was profiled, and TCRdb retains in-frame clones only, with some absent. Counted here are approximately 140,000 clones, around 78% occurring once; the ten biggest clones make up about 6.8%. The sample taken for sequencing was PBMCs. These receptors all come from a middle-aged woman in good health and CMV-seropositive.

The gene calls are TRBV6-5 and TRBJ1-5; D is uncertain. Germline loops: CDR1 MNHEY, CDR2 SVGAGI. This CDR3 contains 15 residues. V was clipped by 0 bases and J by 0 bases, with 6 bases between them. CDR3 DNA: TGTGCCAGCAGTTACTCGGCGGTTAGCAATCAGCCCCAGCATTTT. Protein: CASSYSAVSNQPQHF.

The chain couples TRBV5-1 to TRBJ2-1, with 8 bases identical to TRBD2. V lost 4 bases to trimming and J lost 4 bases; unmatched junction nucleotides: 10. This CDR3 has 16 residues. Germline V gives CDR1 SGHRS, CDR2 YFSETQ. DNA for the CDR3: TGCGCCAGCAGCCCCGGGACTAGGCCAATATACAATGAGCAGTTCTTC. Its protein product is CASSPGTRPIYNEQFF.

V is TRBV10-3 and J is TRBJ2-2; 8 nucleotides line up with TRBD1. CDR1 and CDR2 (germline): ENHRY, SYGVKD. The ends lost 6 bases at V and 6 bases at J; junction bases unmatched: 3. This CDR3 region has 13 residues. The chain's CDR3 is CAIRSTGAGELFF. Written as DNA, the CDR3 is TGTGCCATCAGATCGACAGGGGCCGGGGAGCTGTTTTTT.

The rearrangement joins TRBV6-1 to TRBJ1-5; TRBD1 agrees at 7 bases. The CDR3 has 16 residues. Germline CDR1 reads MNHNS; CDR2 reads SASEGT. V lost 2 bases, J lost 5 bases, and 9 bases stayed unmatched. CDR3 protein: CASSERWRQGDQPQHF. The CDR3 nucleotides read TGTGCCAGCAGTGAACGTTGGCGGCAGGGGGATCAGCCCCAGCATTTT.

This chain links TRBV5-5 with TRBJ1-5; no firm D call. CDR3 size: 13 residues. V was pared by 0 bases and J by 7 bases, with 8 bases between. CDR1 and CDR2 (germline): SGHKS, YYEKEE (reference sequence). The CDR3 DNA follows: TGTGCCAGCAGCTTGGGCCTGCAGCAGCCCCAGCATTTT. The encoded protein is CASSLGLQQPQHF.

The genes are TRBV4-2 and TRBJ2-1, with D perhaps matching TRBD2 (6 bases). V dropped 1 base and J dropped 6 bases, with 13 bases sitting between them. This CDR3 comprises 15 residues. Germline-derived CDR1 and CDR2 are LGHNA and YNFKEQ. For the CDR3, the DNA is TGTGCCAGCAGCCAAGGTCCCTCCGGGGGCAATGAGCAGTTCTTC. Protein product: CASSQGPSGGNEQFF.

This sequence joins TRBV19 and TRBJ2-7, with 13 bases that match TRBD2. V lost 6 bases to trimming and J lost 9 bases; unmatched junction nucleotides: 11. Germline V gives CDR1 LNHDA, CDR2 SQIVND (reference sequence). This CDR3 has 15 residues. CDR3 DNA sequence: TGTGCCAGTAGGCCCCGGACTAGCGGGAGTGGGGTGCAGTACTTC. It encodes CASRPRTSGSGVQYF.

V usage is TRBV19 and J usage is TRBJ1-2, with 10 bases fitting TRBD1. This CDR3 spans 13 amino acids. The V gene end was trimmed by 11 bases and the J gene end by 5 bases; junction bases not matched to a gene: 8. Germline V gene data show CDR1 as LNHDA and CDR2 as SQIVND (reference sequence). The CDR3 protein is CAPTAGQGYGYTF. The DNA of the CDR3 is TGTGCCCCGACAGCGGGACAGGGGTATGGCTACACCTTC.

The chain is built from TRBV9 and TRBJ1-3, with D perhaps TRBD1 (6 bases). The germline V gene has CDR1 SGDLS and CDR2 YYNGEE. The ends were cut back, 1 base at V and 0 bases at J, with 14 bases in the middle. The CDR3 has 17 amino acids. The CDR3 sequence: CASSVRGGPNSGNTIYF. CDR3 coding DNA: TGTGCCAGCAGCGTAAGGGGGGGGCCGAACTCTGGAAACACCATATATTTT. Filled out from reference TRBV9 and TRBJ1-3, the complete variable domain reads DSGVTQTPKHLITATGQRVTLRCSPRSGDLSVYWYQQSLDQGLQFLIQYYNGEERAKGNILERFSAQQFPDLHSELNLSSLELGDSALYFCASSVRGGPNSGNTIYFGEGSWLTVV.

The V gene is TRBV6-5, the J gene TRBJ2-1; D is unclear. CDR1 MNHEY and CDR2 SVGAGI come from the germline V gene. The CDR3 covers 14 residues. V was cut by 0 bases and J by 6 bases, with 9 bases left in between. CDR3 DNA sequence: TGTGCCAGCAGTTACTCGCACATGTTCAATGAGCAGTTCTTC. This encodes CASSYSHMFNEQFF.

The gene calls are TRBV5-4 and TRBJ2-7; D gene uncertain. Trimming removed 0 bases from V and 4 bases from J, with 14 bases in between. CDR1 is SGHNT and CDR2 is YYREEE in the germline V gene (reference sequence). This CDR3 is 15 amino acids long. Here the CDR3 reads CASSLDETAAYEQYF. Here the CDR3 DNA reads TGTGCCAGCAGCTTGGATGAGACCGCGGCGTACGAGCAGTACTTC.

The chain employs TRBV28 and TRBJ2-2, with TRBD2 matching 7 bases. Germline V gives CDR1 MDHEN, CDR2 SYDVKM. The CDR3 has 13 residues. J was trimmed by 13 bases and V by 5 bases; bases with no gene match: 10. The CDR3 DNA follows: TGTGCCAGCAGTGCGGCGGGAGCCCGGGGGCTGTTTTTT. This gives the protein CASSAAGARGLFF.

J is TRBJ2-3 and V is TRBV7-2, with 9 bases matching TRBD2. CDR3 size: 17 residues. The V gene's germline CDR1 is SGHTA and CDR2 FQGNSA. The V and J ends lost 1 base and 6 bases, in that order; junction bases with no gene match: 11. The CDR3: CASSLGRRREGGDTQYF. The DNA of the CDR3 is TGTGCCAGCAGCTTAGGTCGACGGCGGGAGGGCGGGGATACGCAGTATTTT.

This clone showed up just a few times. V is TRBV28 and J is TRBJ2-1; 8 bases agree with TRBD2. Germline CDR1 and CDR2: MDHEN and SYDVKM. V dropped 5 bases and J dropped 5; count of bases not matched to a gene: 14. This CDR3 has 17 residues. CDR3 nucleotide sequence: TGTGCCAGCAGTCCACATATATCTAGCGGGCACAACAATGAGCAGTTCTTC. This translates into CASSPHISSGHNNEQFF.

The V and J genes are TRBV7-9 and TRBJ1-5; D gene ambiguous. The germline CDR1 and CDR2 sequences are SEHNR and FQNEAQ (reference sequence). Trimming cost V 3 bases and J 2 bases, with 8 bases left between them. The CDR3 is made up of 14 amino acids. In nucleotides, the CDR3 is TGTGCCAGCAGCTTCCAACGGGGCAATCAGCCCCAGCATTTT. It specifies CASSFQRGNQPQHF.

About this clone: Germline is not matched at one junction end, which may reflect a read error. Other DNA sequences within the sample encode an identical CDR3. The genes are TRBV4-1 and TRBJ2-7, with 9 bases that match TRBD1. CDR3 size: 16 residues. Germline lookup yields CDR1 MGHRA and CDR2 YSYEKL. Here the CDR3 reads CASSLQGTGTVYEQYF. The CDR3 region has the DNA TGTGCCAGCAGCCTCCAGGGGACAGGGACGGTCTACGAGCAGTACTTC.

This chain joins TRBV5-1 and TRBJ2-3; D not certain. Germline V gene data show CDR1 as SGHRS and CDR2 as YFSETQ. The germline V and J ends were trimmed by 3 bases and 3 bases, with 14 bases remaining between them. CDR3 length: 15 amino acids. The CDR3: CASSSTLSPTDTQYF. DNA of the CDR3: TGCGCCAGCAGCTCAACTTTATCCCCGACAGATACGCAGTATTTT. Drawing the rest from reference TRBV5-1 and TRBJ2-3, the complete variable domain is KAGVTQTPRYLIKTRGQQVTLSCSPISGHRSVSWYQQTPGQGLQFLFEYFSETQRNKGNFPGRFSGRQFSNSRSEMNVSTLELGDSALYLCASSSTLSPTDTQYFGPGTRLTVL.

The rearrangement joins TRBV21-1 to TRBJ2-1; the table calls TRBD2, which could not be checked here. TRBV21-1 is a known pseudogene. The CDR3 is made up of 17 amino acids. The CDR3: CASTLFHSGISYNEQFF. Written as DNA, the CDR3 is TGTGCCAGCACCCTCTTCCATAGCGGGATTTCCTACAATGAGCAGTTCTTC.

The chain couples TRBV6-4 to TRBJ2-5, with a tentative D call TRBD2 (7 bases). This CDR3 spans 17 amino acids. The V gene's germline CDR1 is MRHNA and CDR2 SNTAGT. Trimming cost V 0 bases and J 4 bases, with 18 bases left between them. CDR3 coding DNA: TGTGCCAGCAGTGACTCATTCGGCGGGGGAGGGGGAGAGACCCAGTACTTC. It translates to CASSDSFGGGGGETQYF.

This clone came up once. The germline gene is not matched at one end of the junction; a read error may be the cause. This chain uses TRBV7-9 with TRBJ2-7; possible D gene TRBD1, 5 bases. The CDR3 spans 15 residues. From germline, CDR1 is SEHNR and CDR2 FQNEAQ (reference sequence). This chain's CDR3 is CSSSLVVGAPYEQYF. CDR3 sequence (DNA): TGTTCCAGCAGCTTAGTGGTAGGGGCCCCCTACGAGCAGTACTTC.

Concerning this clone itself: Other DNA sequences in the sample encode the same CDR3. The CDR3 is CASSLDREETQYF. The CDR3 DNA reads TGTGCCAGCAGCCTGGACAGGGAAGAGACCCAGTACTTC. The chain is built from TRBV6-5 and TRBJ2-5; TRBD1 aligns across 8 bases. Germline V lookup: CDR1 MNHEY, CDR2 SVGAGI. J was trimmed by 3 bases and V by 6 bases; bases with no gene match: 3. The CDR3 extends over 13 amino acids.